The 18 T cell receptor beta chains listed next were all sequenced from one sample in a study of shared clonotypes between healthy human individuals. The repertoire was sequenced with immunoSEQ multiplex PCR; TCRdb's copy has only in-frame clones and lacks some. The repertoire holds about 2,200,000 clones, with 85% to 95% as singletons. Terminally differentiated effector memory CD45RA+ cells were excluded by CCR7 positive selection of CD45RO-negative cells. Sequencing used naive CD8+ T cells from PBMCs. The receptors originated from a man between 18 and 29 years old in good health. Some clones in this sample may be carry-over from other donors' samples.

V usage is TRBV28 and J usage is TRBJ2-7, with a tentative D call TRBD1 (5 bases). In germline, CDR1 is MDHEN, CDR2 SYDVKM. V was shortened by 2 bases and J by 0 bases, with 17 bases between the two germline ends. The CDR3 has 17 amino acids. As DNA, the CDR3 is TGTGCCAGCAGTTTAGGGTATGGGGCAGATCCCTCCTACGAGCAGTACTTC. Protein: CASSLGYGADPSYEQYF. Full variable domain (outside the CDR3, taken from reference TRBV28 and TRBJ2-7): DVKVTQSSRYLVKRTGEKVFLECVQDMDHENMFWYRQDPGLGLRLIYFSYDVKMKEKGDIPEGYSVSREKKERFSLILESASTNQTSMYLCASSLGYGADPSYEQYFGPGTRLTVT.

The rearrangement joins TRBV4-1 to TRBJ2-3; 7 bases map to TRBD1. With 0 bases clipped from V and 4 bases from J, the junction kept 10 bases outside the gene matches. The CDR3 loop spans 17 amino acids. Per germline, CDR1 MGHRA and CDR2 YSYEKL. CDR3 nucleotides: TGCGCCAGCAGCCAAGATTTGACAGGGTGGCGGGCAGATACGCAGTATTTT. It codes for CASSQDLTGWRADTQYF.

The V and J genes are TRBV19 and TRBJ1-4; D unclear. This CDR3 comprises 13 residues. Germline V gene sequence: CDR1 LNHDA, CDR2 SQIVND (reference sequence). Deletions cut 10 bases from V and 0 bases from J, with 9 bases between. The DNA of the CDR3 is TGTGCCACCGAGGACGCAACTAATGAAAAACTGTTTTTT. This sequence encodes CATEDATNEKLFF.

This chain connects TRBV25-1 to TRBJ1-1; D is ambiguous. The CDR3 runs 14 residues. V shed 2 bases and J shed 6 bases, with 13 bases lying between them. CDR1 is MGHDK, CDR2 SYGVNS, per germline. CDR3 loop: CASSERGSPSEAFF. CDR3 in DNA: TGTGCCAGCAGTGAACGTGGGAGTCCGTCTGAAGCTTTCTTT.

V is TRBV21-1 and J is TRBJ2-7; the D call TRBD2 from the table was never checked on the DNA. TRBV21-1 is recorded as a pseudogene. The CDR3 sequence is 16 residues long. The CDR3 nucleotides read TGTGCCAGCAGCAAAGCGGTTGGACTAGCGGGAGTTGAGCAGTACTTC. Amino acid sequence: CASSKAVGLAGVEQYF.

The chain uses TRBV13 and TRBJ2-2; the D is unclear. V lost 1 base and J lost 2, with 8 bases in between. This CDR3 has 15 residues. The V gene's germline CDR1 is PRHDT and CDR2 FYEKMQ (reference sequence). The CDR3: CASSLDRFNTGELFF. The CDR3 bases are TGTGCCAGCAGCTTAGATAGGTTTAACACCGGGGAGCTGTTTTTT.

This chain connects TRBV9 to TRBJ2-2; 10 positions agree with TRBD1. Trimming cost V 4 bases and J 5 bases; bases outside gene matches: 5. CDR1 is SGDLS and CDR2 is YYNGEE in the germline V gene. The CDR3 runs 15 residues. CDR3 region: CASSSRQGATGELFF. The CDR3 nucleotides read TGTGCCAGCAGCTCACGACAGGGGGCAACCGGGGAGCTGTTTTTT.

The chain is built from TRBV19 and TRBJ2-1, with D possibly TRBD1 on 6 matching bases. This CDR3 is 15 amino acids long. From germline, CDR1 is LNHDA and CDR2 SQIVND (reference sequence). V was pared by 3 bases and J by 1 base, with 10 bases between. The chain's CDR3 is CASSIQGISYNEQFF. DNA of the CDR3: TGTGCCAGTAGTATTCAGGGGATATCCTACAATGAGCAGTTCTTC.

Note on this clone: In the same sample, other DNA sequences code for this CDR3. The J gene is TRBJ2-3, the V gene TRBV9; the match to TRBD2 covers 7 bases. Trimming cost V 4 bases and J 2 bases; bases outside gene matches: 7. Germline CDR1 is SGDLS and CDR2 is YYNGEE. The CDR3 consists of 15 residues. The CDR3 DNA sequence: TGTGCCAGCAGCTTGTTAGCGGGCGACACAGATACGCAGTATTTT. The encoded protein is CASSLLAGDTDTQYF.

This clone showed up just a few times. This chain links TRBV2 with TRBJ1-1; the D is unclear. Germline V gene lookup returns CDR1 SNHLY and CDR2 FYNNEI. The V end was cut by 3 bases, the J end by 4 bases, with 12 bases between. The CDR3 is made up of 14 amino acids. DNA of the CDR3: TGTGCCAGCAGTGATCATCGGGGTGGCACTGAAGCTTTCTTT. This gives the protein CASSDHRGGTEAFF.

In its sample, this clone was seen once. The J gene is TRBJ1-2, the V gene TRBV9; 10 positions match TRBD1. The CDR3 runs to 15 residues. The V and J ends lost 4 bases and 3 bases, in that order; junction bases with no gene match: 6. Germline V lookup: CDR1 SGDLS, CDR2 YYNGEE. The CDR3 DNA reads TGTGCCAGCAGCCAGGGGACAGGGGCGTACTATGGCTACACCTTC. Translated, it gives CASSQGTGAYYGYTF.

The chain uses TRBV10-3 and TRBJ2-1; maybe TRBD2 (6 bases). V was pared by 8 bases and J by 10 bases, with 9 bases between. This CDR3 contains 10 residues. Germline CDR1 and CDR2: ENHRY and SYGVKD. CDR3 sequence reads: CAIGAGEQFF. Written as DNA, the CDR3 is TGTGCCATCGGCGCGGGGGAGCAGTTCTTC.

The chain combines TRBV7-9 with TRBJ1-4; D is uncertain. V was trimmed by 1 base and J by 5 bases, leaving 8 bases between them. The CDR3 is made up of 14 amino acids. The germline V gene has CDR1 SEHNR and CDR2 FQNEAQ (reference sequence). As DNA, the CDR3 is TGTGCCAGCAGCTTAGTCGAACTCAATGAAAAACTGTTTTTT. Protein product: CASSLVELNEKLFF. The variable domain in full, completed from reference TRBV7-9 and TRBJ1-4, reads DTGVSQNPRHKITKRGQNVTFRCDPISEHNRLYWYRQTLGQGPEFLTYFQNEAQLEKSRLLSDRFSAERPKGSFSTLEIQRTEQGDSAMYLCASSLVELNEKLFFGSGTQLSVL.

The rearrangement uses TRBV5-5 and TRBJ1-2, with a possible D match to TRBD1 (6 bases). Looked up from germline, CDR1 is SGHKS and CDR2 is YYEKEE (reference sequence). Trimming left V 4 bases short and J 8 bases short, with 24 bases between. This CDR3 is 16 amino acids long. The CDR3 region has the DNA TGTGCCAGCAGCCTCGCCGGGACACTTGAAGTCTGGGGCTACACCTTC. The encoded protein is CASSLAGTLEVWGYTF. Looking up the rest from reference TRBV5-5 and TRBJ1-2 gives the full variable domain: DAGVTQSPTHLIKTRGQQVTLRCSPISGHKSVSWYQQVLGQGPQFIFQYYEKEERGRGNFPDRFSARQFPNYSSELNVNALLLGDSALYLCASSLAGTLEVWGYTFGSGTRLTVV.

The rearrangement uses TRBV27 and TRBJ1-5, with no clear D. CDR1 MNHEY and CDR2 SMNVEV come from the germline V gene (reference sequence). CDR3 length: 13 residues. V shed 8 bases and J shed 1 base, with 9 bases lying between them. CDR3 DNA sequence: TGTGCCAGCGCGATTTGGAGCAATCAGCCCCAGCATTTT. It yields the protein CASAIWSNQPQHF.

The gene calls are TRBV9 and TRBJ2-1, with a weak D call TRBD2 (6 bases). This CDR3 spans 16 amino acids. V was pared by 6 bases and J by 0 bases, with 16 bases between. Germline V CDR1 and CDR2: SGDLS, YYNGEE. The CDR3 is CASTNSGSSSYNEQFF. Here the CDR3 DNA reads TGTGCCAGCACCAATAGCGGATCGAGCTCCTACAATGAGCAGTTCTTC.

The V call is TRBV30, the J call TRBJ2-7; 11 bases map to TRBD2. Germline lookup yields CDR1 GTSNPN and CDR2 SVGIG (reference sequence). The V and J ends lost 4 bases and 0 bases, in that order; junction bases with no gene match: 8. The CDR3 totals 16 residues. In DNA form, the CDR3 reads TGTGCCTGGACCCTAGCGGGAGGCACCATCTCCTACGAGCAGTACTTC. Residues: CAWTLAGGTISYEQYF.

This chain links TRBV5-1 with TRBJ2-1, with a tentative D call TRBD2 (5 bases). Germline-derived CDR1 and CDR2 are SGHRS and YFSETQ. The CDR3 has 13 residues. V shed 0 bases and J shed 8 bases, with 9 bases lying between them. The CDR3 DNA reads TGCGCCAGCAGCTTGGTGGAGGAGGATGAGCAGTTCTTC. Protein product: CASSLVEEDEQFF.